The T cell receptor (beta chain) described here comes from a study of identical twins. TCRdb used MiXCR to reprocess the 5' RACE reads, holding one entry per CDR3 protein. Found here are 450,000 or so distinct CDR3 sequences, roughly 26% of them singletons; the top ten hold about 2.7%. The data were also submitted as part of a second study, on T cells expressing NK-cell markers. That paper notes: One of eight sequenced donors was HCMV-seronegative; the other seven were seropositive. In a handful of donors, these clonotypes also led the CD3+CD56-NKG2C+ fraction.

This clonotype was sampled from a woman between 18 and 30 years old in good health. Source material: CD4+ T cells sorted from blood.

CDR3 residues: CASSEQGRVPGELFF. In DNA form, the CDR3 reads TGTGCCAGCAGTGAACAGGGCAGGGTACCCGGGGAGCTGTTTTTT. J is TRBJ2-2 and V is TRBV6-1, with a possible D match to TRBD1 (5 bases). The V and J ends lost 2 bases and 6 bases respectively, with 13 bases between them. The germline V gene encodes CDR1 MNHNS and CDR2 SASEGT. This CDR3 comprises 15 residues.